These T cell receptor beta chains were read from a single sample in a study of T cells in tuberculosis. Sequenced by immunoSEQ multiplex PCR; TCRdb stores in-frame clones only, minus some. The table records around 50,000 clones, around 90% of them present only once. The specimen sequenced was CD1b-GMM tetramer-negative cells sorted from PBMCs. These receptors were obtained from an adult woman with latent tuberculosis. The CDR3 runs from the conserved cysteine through the conserved F or W. The order of the fields is V gene, clone size, J gene, D gene, CDR3 DNA, CDR3 protein. A D gene is named only where the DNA matches it firmly. The size of a clone is reported for some rows only, either as once, few or many, or as a class for expanded clones.

TRBV2,-,TRBJ2-2,TRBD2,TGTGCCAGTGCCGGGCTTAGCGGGAGTACCGGGGAGCTGTTTTTT,CASAGLSGSTGELFF
TRBV9,-,TRBJ1-1,-,TGTGCCAGCAGCGTATCTGTGGCGGGGGTAGGTAGCACTGAAGCTTTCTTT,CASSVSVAGVGSTEAFF
TRBV4-2,once,TRBJ2-1,TRBD2,TGTGCCAGCAGCCAGGAGGGGACTAGCGGGACCTACAATGAGCAGTTCTTC,CASSQEGTSGTYNEQFF
TRBV5-6,-,TRBJ2-1,-,TGTGCCAGCAGCTTGGTCCGGGAGCAGTTCTTC,CASSLVREQFF
TRBV9,-,TRBJ2-6,TRBD1,TGTGCCAGCAGCGTCGACAGGGGTGATAACGTCCTGACTTTC,CASSVDRGDNVLTF
TRBV25-1,-,TRBJ1-5,-,TGTGCCAGCAGTGAAACAGGCCTAAATCAGCCCCAGCATTTT,CASSETGLNQPQHF
TRBV9,-,TRBJ2-3,TRBD2,TGTGCCAGCAGCGGTAGCGGGACCCAAGCAGATACGCAGTATTTT,CASSGSGTQADTQYF
TRBV4-1,-,TRBJ2-1,TRBD1,TGCGCCAGCAGCCCCGGACAGGGGTTAACCTACAATGAGCAGTTCTTC,CASSPGQGLTYNEQFF
TRBV7-8,once,TRBJ2-3,TRBD1,TGTGCCAGCAGCTCCAAACGGGACAGGGGTACAGATACGCAGTATTTT,CASSSKRDRGTDTQYF
TRBV5-6,-,TRBJ2-7,TRBD1,TGTGCCAGCAGCACACCAGGACAGGGGCCTTGGTACGAGCAGTACTTC,CASSTPGQGPWYEQYF
TRBV13,-,TRBJ2-7,-,TGTGCCAGCGCCCCCCGGATGGGGGCCATACAATACGAGCAGTACTTC,CASAPRMGAIQYEQYF
TRBV4-3,-,TRBJ2-1,TRBD1,TGCGCCAGCAGCGGGGGGACAGGGGTTTTCCATGAGCAGTTCTTC,CASSGGTGVFHEQFF